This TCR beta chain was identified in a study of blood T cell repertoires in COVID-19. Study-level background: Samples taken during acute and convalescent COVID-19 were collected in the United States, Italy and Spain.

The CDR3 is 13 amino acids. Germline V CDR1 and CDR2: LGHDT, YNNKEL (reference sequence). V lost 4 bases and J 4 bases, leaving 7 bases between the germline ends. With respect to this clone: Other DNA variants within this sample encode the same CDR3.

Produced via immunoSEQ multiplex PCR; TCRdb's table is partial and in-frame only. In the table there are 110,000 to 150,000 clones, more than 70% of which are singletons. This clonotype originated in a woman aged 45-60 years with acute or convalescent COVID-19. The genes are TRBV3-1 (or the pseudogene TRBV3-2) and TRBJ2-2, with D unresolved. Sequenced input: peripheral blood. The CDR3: CASSLVGTGELFF. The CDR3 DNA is TGTGCCAGCAGCCTGGTCGGCACCGGGGAGCTGTTTTTT.